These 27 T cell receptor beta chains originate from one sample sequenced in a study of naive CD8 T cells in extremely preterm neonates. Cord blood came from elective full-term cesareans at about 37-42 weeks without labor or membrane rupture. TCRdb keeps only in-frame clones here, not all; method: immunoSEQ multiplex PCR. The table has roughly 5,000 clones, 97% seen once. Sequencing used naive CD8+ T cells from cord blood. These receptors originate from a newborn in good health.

CDR3 sequence: CASSLGRQGALLNEQYF. CDR3 DNA sequence: TGTGCCAGCAGCTTAGGTCGACAGGGGGCGCTTCTGAACGAGCAGTACTTC. The chain combines TRBV11-2 with TRBJ2-7; 10 positions agree with TRBD1. Trimming at V came to 1 base and at J to 5 bases, leaving 11 bases not matched to a gene. Germline loops: CDR1 SGHAT, CDR2 FQNNGV. The CDR3 spans 17 residues.

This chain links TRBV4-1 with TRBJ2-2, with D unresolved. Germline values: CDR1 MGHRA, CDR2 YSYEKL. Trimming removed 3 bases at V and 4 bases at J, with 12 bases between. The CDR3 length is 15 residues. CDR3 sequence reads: CASSQTYSGTGELFF. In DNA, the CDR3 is TGCGCCAGCAGCCAGACGTATTCGGGCACCGGGGAGCTGTTTTTT.

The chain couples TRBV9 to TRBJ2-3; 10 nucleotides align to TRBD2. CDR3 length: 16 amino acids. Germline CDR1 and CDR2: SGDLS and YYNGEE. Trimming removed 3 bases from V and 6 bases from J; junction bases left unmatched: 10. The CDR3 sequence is CASSAWLAGVWDTQYF. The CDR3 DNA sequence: TGTGCCAGCAGCGCGTGGCTAGCGGGAGTATGGGATACGCAGTATTTT.

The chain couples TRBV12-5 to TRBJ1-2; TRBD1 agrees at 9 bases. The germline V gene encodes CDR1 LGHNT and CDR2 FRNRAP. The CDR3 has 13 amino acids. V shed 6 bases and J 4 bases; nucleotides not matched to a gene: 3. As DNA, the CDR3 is TGTGCTAGTGGCCCGACAGGGGGCTATGGCTACACCTTC. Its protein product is CASGPTGGYGYTF.

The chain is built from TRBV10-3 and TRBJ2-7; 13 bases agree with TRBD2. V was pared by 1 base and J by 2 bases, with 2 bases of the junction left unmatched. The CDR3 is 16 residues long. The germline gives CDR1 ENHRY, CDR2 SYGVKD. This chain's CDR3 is CAISEFTSGRAYEQYF. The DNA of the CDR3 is TGTGCCATCAGTGAGTTCACTAGCGGGAGGGCCTACGAGCAGTACTTC.

The CDR3 loop is CASSERTSPGEQFF. The CDR3 DNA reads TGTGCCAGCAGTGAGAGGACTTCCCCGGGAGAGCAGTTCTTC. The J gene is TRBJ2-1, the V gene TRBV6-1; D is perhaps TRBD2 (5 bases). The CDR3 is 14 residues long. V lost 3 bases to trimming and J lost 10 bases, with 16 bases between them. CDR1 is MNHNS, CDR2 SASEGT, per germline.

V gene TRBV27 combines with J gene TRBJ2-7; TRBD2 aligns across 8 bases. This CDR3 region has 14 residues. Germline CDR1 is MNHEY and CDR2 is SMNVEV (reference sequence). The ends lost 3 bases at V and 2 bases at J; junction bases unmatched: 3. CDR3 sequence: CASSLGLGAYEQYF. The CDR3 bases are TGTGCCAGCAGTTTGGGACTAGGGGCCTACGAGCAGTACTTC.

CDR3 amino acids: CASSAGGSSYNEQFF. The CDR3 nucleotides read TGTGCCAGCAGCGCAGGGGGCAGCTCCTACAATGAGCAGTTCTTC. This chain joins TRBV9 and TRBJ2-1; TRBD1 agrees at 8 bases. The germline CDR1 and CDR2 sequences are SGDLS and YYNGEE. This CDR3 has 15 amino acids. J was trimmed by 0 bases and V by 3 bases; bases with no gene match: 2.

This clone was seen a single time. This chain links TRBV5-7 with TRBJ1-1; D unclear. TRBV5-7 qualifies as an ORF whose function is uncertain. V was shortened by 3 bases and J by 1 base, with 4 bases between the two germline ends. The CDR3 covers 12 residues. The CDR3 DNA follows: TGTGCCAGCAGCTACAGGAACACTGAAGCTTTCTTT. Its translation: CASSYRNTEAFF.

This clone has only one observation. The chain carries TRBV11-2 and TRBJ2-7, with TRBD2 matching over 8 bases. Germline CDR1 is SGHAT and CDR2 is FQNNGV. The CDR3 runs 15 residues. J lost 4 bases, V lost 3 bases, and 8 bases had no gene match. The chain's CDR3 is CASSFGTSEGYEQYF. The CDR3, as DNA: TGTGCCAGCAGCTTCGGGACTAGTGAGGGGTACGAGCAGTACTTC. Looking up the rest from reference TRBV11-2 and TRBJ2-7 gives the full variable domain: EAGVAQSPRYKIIEKRQSVAFWCNPISGHATLYWYQQILGQGPKLLIQFQNNGVVDDSQLPKDRFSAERLKGVDSTLKIQPAKLEDSAVYLCASSFGTSEGYEQYFGPGTRLTVT.

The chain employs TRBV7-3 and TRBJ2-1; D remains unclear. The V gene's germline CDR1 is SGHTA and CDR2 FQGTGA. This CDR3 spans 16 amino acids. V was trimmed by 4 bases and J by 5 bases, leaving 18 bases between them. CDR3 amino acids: CASSSPGSRGDNEQFF. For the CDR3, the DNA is TGTGCCAGCAGCTCCCCCGGGTCTAGAGGTGACAATGAGCAGTTCTTC.

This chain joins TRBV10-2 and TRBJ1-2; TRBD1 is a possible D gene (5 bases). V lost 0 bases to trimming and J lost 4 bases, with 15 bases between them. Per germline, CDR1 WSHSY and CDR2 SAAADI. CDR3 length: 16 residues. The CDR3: CASSESIGALFYGYTF. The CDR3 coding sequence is TGCGCCAGCAGTGAGTCGATAGGGGCCTTATTCTATGGCTACACCTTC.

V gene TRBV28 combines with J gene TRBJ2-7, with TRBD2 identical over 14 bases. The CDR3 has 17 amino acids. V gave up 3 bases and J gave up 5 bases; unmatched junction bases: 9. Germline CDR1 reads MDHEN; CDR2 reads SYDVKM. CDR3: CASSLMGTSGRFNEQYF. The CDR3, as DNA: TGTGCCAGCAGTTTGATGGGGACTAGCGGGAGATTCAACGAGCAGTACTTC.

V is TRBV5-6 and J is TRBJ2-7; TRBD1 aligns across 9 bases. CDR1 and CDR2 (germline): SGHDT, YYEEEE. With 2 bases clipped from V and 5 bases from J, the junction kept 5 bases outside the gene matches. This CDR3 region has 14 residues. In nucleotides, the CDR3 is TGTGCCAGCAGCTTCGGGACAGGGACCCACGAGCAGTACTTC. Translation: CASSFGTGTHEQYF.

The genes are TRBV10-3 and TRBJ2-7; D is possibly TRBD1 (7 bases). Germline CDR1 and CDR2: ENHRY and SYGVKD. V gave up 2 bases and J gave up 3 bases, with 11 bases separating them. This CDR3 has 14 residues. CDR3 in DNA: TGTGCCATCAGTGAGAGGGGGGACAGCTACGAGCAGTACTTC. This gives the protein CAISERGDSYEQYF.

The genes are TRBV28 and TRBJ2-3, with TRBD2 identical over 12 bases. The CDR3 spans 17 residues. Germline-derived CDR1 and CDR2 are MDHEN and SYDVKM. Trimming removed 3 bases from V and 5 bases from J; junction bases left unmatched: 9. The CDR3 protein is CASSFPWTSGEGDTQYF. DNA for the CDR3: TGTGCCAGCAGTTTCCCCTGGACTAGCGGGGAAGGAGATACGCAGTATTTT.

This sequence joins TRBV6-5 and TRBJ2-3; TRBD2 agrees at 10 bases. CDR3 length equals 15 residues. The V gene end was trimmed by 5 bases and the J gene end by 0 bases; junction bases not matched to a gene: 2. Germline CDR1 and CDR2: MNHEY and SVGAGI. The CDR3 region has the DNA TGTGCCAGCAGTCAACTAGCGGGGAGCACAGATACGCAGTATTTT. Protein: CASSQLAGSTDTQYF.

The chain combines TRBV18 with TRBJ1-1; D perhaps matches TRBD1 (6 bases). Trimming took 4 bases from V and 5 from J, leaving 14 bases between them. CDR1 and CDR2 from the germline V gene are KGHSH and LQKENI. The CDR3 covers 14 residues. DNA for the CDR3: TGTGCCAGCTCACTTCCAGGGGTAGAAACTGAAGCTTTCTTT. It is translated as CASSLPGVETEAFF.

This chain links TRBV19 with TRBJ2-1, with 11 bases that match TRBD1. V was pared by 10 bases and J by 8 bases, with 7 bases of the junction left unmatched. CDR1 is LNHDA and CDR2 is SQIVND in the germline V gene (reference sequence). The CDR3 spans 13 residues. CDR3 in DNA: TGTGCCACAGGACAGGGGGCGAGAGATGAGCAGTTCTTC. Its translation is CATGQGARDEQFF. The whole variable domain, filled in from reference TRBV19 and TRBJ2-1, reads DGGITQSPKYLFRKEGQNVTLSCEQNLNHDAMYWYRQDPGQGLRLIYYSQIVNDFQKGDIAEGYSVSREKKESFPLTVTSAQKNPTAFYLCATGQGARDEQFFGPGTRLTVL.

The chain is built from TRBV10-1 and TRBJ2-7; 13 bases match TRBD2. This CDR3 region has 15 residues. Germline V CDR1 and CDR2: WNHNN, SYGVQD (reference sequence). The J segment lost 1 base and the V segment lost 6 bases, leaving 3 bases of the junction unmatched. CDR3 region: CASRTSGGISYEQYF. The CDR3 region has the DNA TGCGCCAGCAGGACTAGCGGGGGGATATCCTACGAGCAGTACTTC.

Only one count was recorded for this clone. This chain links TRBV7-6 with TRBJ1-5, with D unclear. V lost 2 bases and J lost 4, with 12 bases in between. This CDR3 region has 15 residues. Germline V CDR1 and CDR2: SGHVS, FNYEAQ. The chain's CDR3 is CASSLRKPGNQPQHF. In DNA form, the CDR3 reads TGTGCCAGCAGCTTAAGGAAGCCGGGGAATCAGCCCCAGCATTTT.

CDR3 amino acids: CASSQGYSSYEQYF. For the CDR3, the DNA is TGCGCCAGCAGCCAAGGTTACAGCTCCTACGAGCAGTACTTC. The chain is built from TRBV4-3 and TRBJ2-7; D remains unclear. Germline assignment: CDR1 LGHNA and CDR2 YSLEER. Trimming pared 1 base from V and 0 bases from J, leaving 7 bases between. This CDR3 spans 14 amino acids.

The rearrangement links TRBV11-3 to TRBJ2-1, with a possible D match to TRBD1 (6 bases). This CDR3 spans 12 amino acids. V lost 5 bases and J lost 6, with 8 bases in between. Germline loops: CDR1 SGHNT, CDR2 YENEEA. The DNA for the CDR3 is TGTGCCAGCAGCACAGGGATCAATGAGCAGTTCTTC. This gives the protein CASSTGINEQFF.

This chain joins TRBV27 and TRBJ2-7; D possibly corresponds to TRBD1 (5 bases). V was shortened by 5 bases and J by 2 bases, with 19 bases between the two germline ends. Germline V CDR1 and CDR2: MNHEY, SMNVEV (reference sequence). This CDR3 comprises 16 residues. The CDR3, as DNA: TGTGCCAGCAGTCCAACTCAGGGCAGGACGCCCTACGAGCAGTACTTC. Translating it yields CASSPTQGRTPYEQYF.

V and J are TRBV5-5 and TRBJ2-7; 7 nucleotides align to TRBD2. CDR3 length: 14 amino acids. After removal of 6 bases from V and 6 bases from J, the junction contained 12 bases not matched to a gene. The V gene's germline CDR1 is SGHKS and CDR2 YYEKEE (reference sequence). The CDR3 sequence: CASTLGGSSGEQYF. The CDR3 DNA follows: TGTGCCAGCACCCTAGGCGGGAGTAGTGGCGAGCAGTACTTC.

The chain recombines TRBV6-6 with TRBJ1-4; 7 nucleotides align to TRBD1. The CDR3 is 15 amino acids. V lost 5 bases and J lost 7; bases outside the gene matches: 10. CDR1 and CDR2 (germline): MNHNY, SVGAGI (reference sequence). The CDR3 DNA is TGTGCCAGCAGTCCCTTTGACAGGGTGGTTGAAAAACTGTTTTTT. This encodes CASSPFDRVVEKLFF.

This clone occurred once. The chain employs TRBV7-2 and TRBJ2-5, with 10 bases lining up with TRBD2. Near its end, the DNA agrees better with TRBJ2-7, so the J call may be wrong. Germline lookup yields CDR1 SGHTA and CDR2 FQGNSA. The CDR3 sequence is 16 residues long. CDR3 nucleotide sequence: TGTGCCAGCAGCTTACCGACTAGCGGGTTTTCCTACGAGCAGTACTTC. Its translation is CASSLPTSGFSYEQYF.